Following are 23 T cell receptor beta chains from one sample sequenced in a study of cytomegalovirus exposure and HLA in healthy donors. TCRdb's table, derived via immunoSEQ multiplex PCR, lists solely in-frame clones and lacks some. The sample carries fewer than 200,000 clones, 75% to 95% recorded once. The sample was PBMCs. These receptors were taken from a woman aged 18-29 years in good health and CMV-seropositive.

CDR3 protein: CSASLADTQYF. CDR3 DNA: TGCAGTGCTTCCTTAGCAGATACGCAGTATTTT. This rearrangement joins TRBV20-1 to TRBJ2-3; D is unresolved. Germline V gene data show CDR1 as DFQATT and CDR2 as SNEGSKA (reference sequence). The CDR3 covers 11 residues. The V end was cut by 5 bases, the J end by 4 bases, with 7 bases between.

The chain links TRBV28 to TRBJ2-7; the D is unclear. V was trimmed by 6 bases and J by 2 bases, leaving 8 bases between them. The length of the CDR3 is 12 residues. Germline-derived CDR1 and CDR2 are MDHEN and SYDVKM. DNA of the CDR3: TGTGCCAGCAGCCAATCCACCTACGAGCAGTACTTC. It translates to CASSQSTYEQYF.

V and J are TRBV6-4 and TRBJ2-7; tentatively, D is TRBD1 (5 bases). CDR1 is MRHNA, CDR2 SNTAGT, per germline. The V and J ends lost 0 bases and 7 bases respectively, with 13 bases between them. This CDR3 is 14 amino acids long. The DNA of the CDR3 is TGTGCCAGCAGTGACTCGGGGCCCTCGCGGGAGCAGTACTTC. The encoded protein is CASSDSGPSREQYF.

CDR3 region: CASSVEPGGDEQYF. In nucleotides, the CDR3 is TGTGCCAGCAGCGTAGAGCCGGGGGGGGACGAGCAGTACTTC. The gene calls are TRBV9 and TRBJ2-7, with 8 bases matching TRBD2. This CDR3 spans 14 amino acids. The V gene's germline CDR1 is SGDLS and CDR2 YYNGEE. The ends lost 0 bases at V and 5 bases at J; junction bases unmatched: 4.

The genes are TRBV14 and TRBJ1-2, with a tentative D call TRBD1 (5 bases). Trimming pared 4 bases from V and 2 bases from J, leaving 11 bases between. Germline CDR1 SGHDN, CDR2 FVKESK. CDR3 length: 14 residues. CDR3 residues: CASSLGGDNYGYTF. CDR3 in DNA: TGTGCCAGCAGCCTGGGAGGGGACAACTATGGCTACACCTTC.

V gene TRBV19 combines with J gene TRBJ1-1; 8 positions agree with TRBD1. V shed 9 bases and J 4 bases; nucleotides not matched to a gene: 4. Germline V gene sequence: CDR1 LNHDA, CDR2 SQIVND (reference sequence). This CDR3 comprises 12 residues. This chain's CDR3 is CASRTGRTEAFF. The CDR3, as DNA: TGTGCCAGCCGGACAGGGCGCACTGAAGCTTTCTTT.

The genes are TRBV18 and TRBJ2-7; D is ambiguous. Trimming removed 3 bases at V and 4 bases at J, with 10 bases between. This CDR3 spans 13 amino acids. Germline CDR1 is KGHSH and CDR2 is LQKENI. CDR3 residues: CASSPPTRYEQYF. CDR3 DNA: TGTGCCAGCTCACCCCCGACGAGGTACGAGCAGTACTTC.

V and J are TRBV2 and TRBJ2-1; D ambiguous. Per the germline V gene, CDR1 is SNHLY and CDR2 is FYNNEI. CDR3 length: 14 residues. Trimming pared 3 bases from V and 8 bases from J, leaving 14 bases between. The DNA for the CDR3 is TGTGCCAGCAGTGATGGATTCCGACGGGATGAGCAGTTCTTC. Protein sequence: CASSDGFRRDEQFF. Using reference TRBV2 and TRBJ2-1 for the parts outside the CDR3, the full variable domain is EPEVTQTPSHQVTQMGQEVILRCVPISNHLYFYWYRQILGQKVEFLVSFYNNEISEKSEIFDDQFSVERPDGSNFTLKIRSTKLEDSAMYFCASSDGFRRDEQFFGPGTRLTVL.

This chain links TRBV6-1 with TRBJ2-7, with D possibly matching TRBD2 (5 bases). V lost 3 bases, J lost 2 bases, and 11 bases lay in between. The CDR3 has 14 residues. CDR1 is MNHNS and CDR2 is SASEGT in the germline V gene. The CDR3 loop reads CASSDFGGPYEQYF. The DNA for the CDR3 is TGTGCCAGCAGTGATTTCGGCGGGCCCTACGAGCAGTACTTC.

The chain combines TRBV18 with TRBJ1-2, with TRBD1 matching over 7 bases. V shed 3 bases and J 6 bases; nucleotides not matched to a gene: 7. CDR1 is KGHSH and CDR2 is LQKENI in the germline V gene. This CDR3 region has 14 residues. DNA of the CDR3: TGTGCCAGCTCACCTAGACAGGGTCTGGATGGCTACACCTTC. This encodes CASSPRQGLDGYTF.

V usage is TRBV13 and J usage is TRBJ1-3; possibly TRBD1 for D (6 bases). This CDR3 region has 16 residues. Germline lookup yields CDR1 PRHDT and CDR2 FYEKMQ (reference sequence). V lost 5 bases and J lost 0, with 14 bases in between. This CDR3 is CASSTGTVSSGNTIYF. Written as DNA, the CDR3 is TGTGCCAGCAGCACAGGGACGGTCTCCTCTGGAAACACCATATATTTT.

The rearrangement links TRBV21-1 to TRBJ1-2; TRBD1, as called in the table, went unchecked against the DNA. TRBV21-1 is termed a pseudogene. The CDR3 runs 14 residues. The CDR3 sequence: CASSPLLQDYGYTF. Written as DNA, the CDR3 is TGTGCCAGCAGCCCCCTCTTGCAGGACTATGGCTACACCTTC.

V is TRBV27 and J is TRBJ1-2; 7 positions agree with TRBD1. This CDR3 is 12 amino acids long. Losses at the gene ends were 4 bases for V and 8 bases for J; bases not matched to a gene: 4. Germline V lookup: CDR1 MNHEY, CDR2 SMNVEV (reference sequence). The CDR3 loop is CASSYTGDGYTF. Here the CDR3 DNA reads TGTGCCAGCAGTTACACAGGGGACGGCTACACCTTC.

The chain recombines TRBV6-5 with TRBJ2-7, with 10 bases lining up with TRBD2. The CDR3 is 14 amino acids. Germline-derived CDR1 and CDR2 are MNHEY and SVGAGI. Unmatched junction bases numbered 4, after V lost 6 bases and J lost 2 bases. The CDR3, as DNA: TGTGCCAGCAGCCAACTAGCGGGAACCTACGAGCAGTACTTC. Protein sequence: CASSQLAGTYEQYF.

This sequence joins TRBV7-3 and TRBJ2-1; TRBD2 matches at 10 bases. Trimming took 5 bases from V and 5 from J; bases not matched to a gene: 9. This CDR3 is 16 amino acids long. Germline CDR1 reads SGHTA; CDR2 reads FQGTGA. The CDR3 coding sequence is TGTGCCAGCAGCCGATCCACTAGCGGGGAACACAATGAGCAGTTCTTC. Amino acid sequence: CASSRSTSGEHNEQFF.

The V and J genes are TRBV28 and TRBJ1-5, with 8 bases lining up with TRBD1. From germline, CDR1 is MDHEN and CDR2 SYDVKM. The CDR3 totals 17 residues. J was trimmed by 9 bases and V by 6 bases; bases with no gene match: 19. As DNA, the CDR3 is TGTGCCAGCAGGCTTCTACTTCCGGGACAGGCGCCGCCGCCCCAGCATTTT. Translation gives CASRLLLPGQAPPPQHF.

The V and J genes are TRBV27 and TRBJ1-3; 7 bases are a match to TRBD1. The V gene's germline CDR1 is MNHEY and CDR2 SMNVEV (reference sequence). CDR3 size: 14 residues. The J segment lost 0 bases and the V segment lost 6 bases, leaving 2 bases of the junction unmatched. CDR3 nucleotides: TGTGCCAGCAGGGGACAGAGCTCTGGAAACACCATATATTTT. It translates to CASRGQSSGNTIYF.

The V gene is TRBV6-1, the J gene TRBJ1-5; no clear D gene. Trimming removed 6 bases at V and 0 bases at J, with 12 bases between. The CDR3 sequence is 15 residues long. CDR1 and CDR2 from the germline V gene are MNHNS and SASEGT. The DNA of the CDR3 is TGTGCCAGCAGCTATGAGCGTTATAGCAATCAGCCCCAGCATTTT. It translates to CASSYERYSNQPQHF.

This rearrangement joins TRBV19 to TRBJ2-3, with D maybe TRBD1 (5 bases). Trimming took off 0 bases at V and 5 bases at J, with 9 bases between the two ends. This CDR3 contains 14 residues. Germline CDR1 LNHDA, CDR2 SQIVND (reference sequence). CDR3 sequence: CASSIEGAGDTQYF. The CDR3 DNA follows: TGTGCCAGTAGTATAGAAGGGGCAGGAGATACGCAGTATTTT.

V is TRBV7-6 and J is TRBJ1-1; no clear D gene. CDR3 length: 14 residues. Trimming removed 1 base from V and 4 bases from J, with 10 bases in between. Germline lookup yields CDR1 SGHVS and CDR2 FNYEAQ. The CDR3 DNA reads TGTGCCAGCAGCTTAGGTGCGGGTTTCACTGAAGCTTTCTTT. This gives the protein CASSLGAGFTEAFF.

The chain has TRBV19 and TRBJ1-6; D is unresolved. V lost 4 bases and J 7 bases, leaving 5 bases between the germline ends. The CDR3 is 12 amino acids. The germline CDR1 and CDR2 sequences are LNHDA and SQIVND (reference sequence). CDR3 region: CASSNRNSPLHF. The CDR3 region has the DNA TGTGCCAGTAGTAACAGAAATTCACCCCTCCACTTT.

The genes are TRBV6-1 and TRBJ2-7, with TRBD1 matching over 9 bases. Trimming took 10 bases from V and 5 from J; bases not matched to a gene: 3. The CDR3 totals 11 residues. CDR1 is MNHNS and CDR2 is SASEGT in the germline V gene. This chain's CDR3 is CATRTGDEQYF. CDR3 DNA: TGTGCCACCCGGACAGGGGACGAGCAGTACTTC.

The chain combines TRBV7-9 with TRBJ1-2; D gene unclear. The CDR3 is 14 residues long. The germline gives CDR1 SEHNR, CDR2 FQNEAQ (reference sequence). Trimming stripped 0 bases from V and 2 bases from J, with 7 bases between. CDR3 sequence reads: CASSLAGQNYGYTF. CDR3 DNA sequence: TGTGCCAGCAGCTTAGCTGGGCAGAACTATGGCTACACCTTC.